This T cell receptor (beta chain) was observed in a study of blood T cell repertoires in COVID-19. Trimming took 7 bases from V and 5 from J; bases not matched to a gene: 8. CDR3 size: 15 residues. Germline V gene sequence: CDR1 MNHEY, CDR2 SVGAGI. In assigning cohorts, the study relied on participant-reported clinical history. Original analysis: Estimated nucleated cell counts came from reference gene primer amplification. The assay was immunoSEQ multiplex PCR, and TCRdb's table has in-frame clones only and misses some. The V and J calls and clone size come from that table; D and trimming were worked out from the DNA. The data show 150,000 or so clones, approximately 90% seen once.

The sequence was obtained from a woman younger than 45 with acute COVID-19. The chain employs TRBV6-5 and TRBJ1-2; 12 bases agree with TRBD1. The specimen was PBMCs or T cells enriched from blood (not recorded which). The CDR3 loop is CASTRDRGRGYGYTF. CDR3 coding DNA: TGTGCCAGCACCCGGGACAGGGGGCGAGGGTATGGCTACACCTTC.